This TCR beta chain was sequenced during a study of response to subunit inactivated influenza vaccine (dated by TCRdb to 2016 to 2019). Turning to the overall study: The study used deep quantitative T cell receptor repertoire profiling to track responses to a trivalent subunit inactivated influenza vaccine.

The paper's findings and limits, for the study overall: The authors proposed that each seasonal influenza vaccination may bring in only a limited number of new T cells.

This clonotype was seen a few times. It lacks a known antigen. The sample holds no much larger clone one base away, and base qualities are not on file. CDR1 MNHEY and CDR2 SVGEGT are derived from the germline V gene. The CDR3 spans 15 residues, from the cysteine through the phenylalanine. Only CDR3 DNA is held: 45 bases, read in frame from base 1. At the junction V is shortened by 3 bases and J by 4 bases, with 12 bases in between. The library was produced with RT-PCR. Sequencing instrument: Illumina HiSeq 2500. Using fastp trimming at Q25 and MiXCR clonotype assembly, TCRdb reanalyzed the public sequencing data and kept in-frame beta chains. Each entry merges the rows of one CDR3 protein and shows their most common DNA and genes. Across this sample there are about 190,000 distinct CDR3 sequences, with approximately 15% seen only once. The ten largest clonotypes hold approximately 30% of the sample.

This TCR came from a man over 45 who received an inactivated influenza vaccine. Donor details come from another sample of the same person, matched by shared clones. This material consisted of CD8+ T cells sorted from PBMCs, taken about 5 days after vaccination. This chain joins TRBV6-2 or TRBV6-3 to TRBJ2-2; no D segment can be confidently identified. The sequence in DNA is TGTGCCAGCAGTTATCGGCAAGCGACCACCGGGGAGCTGTTTTTT. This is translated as CASSYRQATTGELFF.